The present T cell receptor beta chain was sequenced within a study of blood T cell repertoires in COVID-19. As for the study in general: The study drew acute and convalescent COVID-19 samples from the United States, Italy and Spain. The analysed material was cDNA or gDNA that came from T cells, B-cell-depleted T cells, or PBMCs.

The trim removed 4 bases at V and 4 bases at J, leaving 2 bases unmatched. CDR1 is SGHNT and CDR2 is YYREEE in the germline V gene (reference sequence). This CDR3 is built from 13 residues. This clone was counted a single time. In the authors' workflow: Amplification of reference gene primers was used by the study to estimate nucleated cell counts. Measured with immunoSEQ multiplex PCR; TCRdb has only the in-frame clones, and not every one. That table supplies the V and J calls and clone size; D and trimming were determined from the DNA. This table holds fewer than 100,000 clones, around nine tenths found once.

The sequenced sample was peripheral blood. The rearrangement uses TRBV5-4 and TRBJ1-2; TRBD1 matches 9 bases. This TCR was sampled from a man in his fifties or sixties with acute or convalescent COVID-19. This CDR3 is CASSPGQGYGYTF. CDR3 bases: TGTGCCAGCAGCCCGGGACAGGGCTATGGCTACACCTTC.